One and the same sample provided the 29 T cell receptor beta chains below, sequenced in a study of cytomegalovirus exposure and HLA in healthy donors. PCR used 60 Vbeta primers and 13 Jbeta primers. This table comes from immunoSEQ multiplex PCR, and its TCRdb copy is limited to in-frame clones, with some not included. This sample has approximately 89,000 clones; more than 65% occur once, and the top ten carry 10%. The source material was PBMCs. The receptor source for this set is a human donor in good health.

This clone was counted only a few times. The chain combines TRBV28 with TRBJ2-5; D perhaps matches TRBD1 (5 bases). The CDR3 extends over 15 amino acids. Germline V gene sequence: CDR1 MDHEN, CDR2 SYDVKM. The V end was cut by 4 bases, the J end by 6 bases, with 18 bases between. In DNA, the CDR3 is TGTGCCAGCAGTTCCCCCCAACGAGCAGGGAAGACCCAGTACTTC. Translation: CASSSPQRAGKTQYF. Variable domain in full (rest from reference TRBV28 and TRBJ2-5): DVKVTQSSRYLVKRTGEKVFLECVQDMDHENMFWYRQDPGLGLRLIYFSYDVKMKEKGDIPEGYSVSREKKERFSLILESASTNQTSMYLCASSSPQRAGKTQYFGPGTRLLVL.

The rearrangement links TRBV7-8 to TRBJ1-2; a possible D gene is TRBD1 (5 bases). This CDR3 spans 14 amino acids. Trimming took 5 bases from V and 2 from J, leaving 12 bases between them. The germline V gene has CDR1 SGHVS and CDR2 FQNEAQ. The CDR3 loop is CASSRGHTNYGYTF. Here the CDR3 DNA reads TGTGCCAGCAGCCGAGGACATACCAACTATGGCTACACCTTC.

A single count supports this clone. This chain connects TRBV28 to TRBJ2-5; TRBD2 matches 9 bases. Germline assignment: CDR1 MDHEN and CDR2 SYDVKM. V lost 5 bases to trimming and J lost 1 base; unmatched junction nucleotides: 8. CDR3 length: 16 residues. As DNA, the CDR3 is TGTGCCAGCAGTGCGTTAGCGGGAGTCACCCAAGAGACCCAGTACTTC. Its translation: CASSALAGVTQETQYF. Full variable domain (missing parts from reference TRBV28 and TRBJ2-5): DVKVTQSSRYLVKRTGEKVFLECVQDMDHENMFWYRQDPGLGLRLIYFSYDVKMKEKGDIPEGYSVSREKKERFSLILESASTNQTSMYLCASSALAGVTQETQYFGPGTRLLVL.

CDR3 loop: CASSQPTDGNTIYF. CDR3 in DNA: TGCGCCAGCAGCCAACCGACAGATGGAAACACCATATATTTT. The J gene is TRBJ1-3, the V gene TRBV4-1; possible D gene TRBD1, 5 bases. CDR3 size: 14 residues. Germline V gene data show CDR1 as MGHRA and CDR2 as YSYEKL. V was clipped by 2 bases and J by 3 bases, with 8 bases between them.

This clone is a singleton in its sample. The chain couples TRBV20-1 to TRBJ1-2; no reliable D call. In germline, CDR1 is DFQATT, CDR2 SNEGSKA (reference sequence). V was trimmed by 5 bases and J by 4 bases, leaving 8 bases between them. The CDR3 has 11 residues. The CDR3 DNA reads TGCAGTGCTCCCACCAGCTATGGCTACACCTTC. This translates into CSAPTSYGYTF.

In its sample, this clone was seen a few times. The chain carries TRBV5-1 and TRBJ1-2, with TRBD1 identical over 7 bases. J was trimmed by 8 bases and V by 4 bases; bases with no gene match: 11. CDR3 length: 14 amino acids. The germline gives CDR1 SGHRS, CDR2 YFSETQ. The CDR3, as DNA: TGCGCCAGCAGCGCGCTACAGGGGACTTGGGGCTACACCTTC. Translated: CASSALQGTWGYTF.

The V gene is TRBV18, the J gene TRBJ2-5; no clear D gene. V was shortened by 3 bases and J by 1 base, with 6 bases between the two germline ends. The CDR3 totals 13 residues. CDR1 and CDR2 from the germline V gene are KGHSH and LQKENI. CDR3 in amino acids: CASSPHFQETQYF. CDR3 nucleotides: TGTGCCAGCTCACCGCACTTCCAAGAGACCCAGTACTTC.

The CDR3 protein is CASSFPASLNTEAFF. The CDR3 DNA reads as TGTGCCAGCAGCTTCCCCGCCAGTCTGAACACTGAAGCTTTCTTT. The chain links TRBV5-6 to TRBJ1-1, with D unclear. Trimming shortened V by 2 bases and J by 0 bases, and 11 bases separated the two germline ends. The germline V gene has CDR1 SGHDT and CDR2 YYEEEE. CDR3 size: 15 residues. The entire variable domain, with the rest obtained from reference TRBV5-6 and TRBJ1-1, is as follows: DAGVTQSPTHLIKTRGQQVTLRCSPKSGHDTVSWYQQALGQGPQFIFQYYEEEERQRGNFPDRFSGHQFPNYSSELNVNALLLGDSALYLCASSFPASLNTEAFFGQGTRLTVV.

The V gene is TRBV21-1, the J gene TRBJ1-3. TRBV21-1 is given as a pseudogene. The CDR3 consists of 16 residues. The CDR3 DNA reads as TGTGCCAGCAGCAAAGTCGGGAGGGATGGTGGAAACACCATATATTTT. Protein sequence: CASSKVGRDGGNTIYF.

This clone has more than one count but fewer than ten. This chain connects TRBV18 to TRBJ2-2; D ambiguous. This CDR3 has 15 amino acids. The germline V gene encodes CDR1 KGHSH and CDR2 LQKENI. V shed 2 bases and J shed 2 bases, with 9 bases lying between them. In DNA form, the CDR3 reads TGTGCCAGCTCACCAGGCAGGCCTAACACCGGGGAGCTGTTTTTT. Amino acids: CASSPGRPNTGELFF.

The CDR3 here is CASSVGSSGGETQYF. The DNA for the CDR3 is TGTGCCAGCAGCGTCGGGTCTAGCGGGGGTGAGACCCAGTACTTC. V is TRBV9 and J is TRBJ2-5; 10 bases match TRBD2. Germline CDR1 is SGDLS and CDR2 is YYNGEE. The CDR3 covers 15 residues. J gave up 5 bases and V 2 bases, and 6 bases lay outside the gene matches.

Here the CDR3 reads CASSPQGYEQFF. In DNA form, the CDR3 reads TGTGCCAGCTCACCTCAGGGGTATGAGCAGTTCTTC. The V and J genes are TRBV18 and TRBJ2-1, with D tentatively TRBD1 (6 bases). The CDR3 sequence is 12 residues long. The ends were cut back, 3 bases at V and 8 bases at J, with 8 bases in the middle. CDR1 KGHSH and CDR2 LQKENI come from the germline V gene. Complete variable domain (other parts from reference TRBV18 and TRBJ2-1): NAGVMQNPRHLVRRRGQEARLRCSPMKGHSHVYWYRQLPEEGLKFMVYLQKENIIDESGMPKERFSAEFPKEGPSILRIQQVVRGDSAAYFCASSPQGYEQFFGPGTRLTVL.

This clone was observed a single time. The V and J genes are TRBV4-2 and TRBJ2-2, with TRBD1 as a possible D gene (6 bases). This CDR3 spans 16 amino acids. Trimming took off 2 bases at V and 0 bases at J, with 10 bases between the two ends. CDR1 and CDR2 from the germline V gene are LGHNA and YNFKEQ. In DNA, the CDR3 is TGTGCCAGCAGCCAACTCGACAGGTCGAACACCGGGGAGCTGTTTTTT. It is translated as CASSQLDRSNTGELFF.

This clone was detected only once. As DNA, the CDR3 is TGTGCCAGCAGGGACCGGGACTCCGGGGGACCCCTCCACTTT. This codes for CASRDRDSGGPLHF. The rearrangement uses TRBV9 and TRBJ1-6, with a possible D match to TRBD1 (5 bases). The CDR3 has 14 amino acids. Germline V CDR1 and CDR2: SGDLS, YYNGEE. V was clipped by 5 bases and J by 12 bases, with 18 bases between them.

The chain couples TRBV19 to TRBJ1-1, with TRBD1 matching 10 bases. CDR1 LNHDA and CDR2 SQIVND come from the germline V gene (reference sequence). The CDR3 has 14 amino acids. Trimming cost V 5 bases and J 4 bases; bases outside gene matches: 4. CDR3 region: CASSARTGGTEAFF. In nucleotides, the CDR3 is TGTGCCAGTAGTGCCCGGACAGGGGGCACTGAAGCTTTCTTT.

J is TRBJ2-6 and V is TRBV7-9, with 8 positions matching TRBD1. Germline V gene lookup returns CDR1 SEHNR and CDR2 FQNEAQ (reference sequence). Trimming at V came to 4 bases and at J to 2 bases, leaving 7 bases not matched to a gene. The CDR3 length is 17 residues. In DNA form, the CDR3 reads TGTGCCAGCAGCTACGCAGGGGGCGCGGCTGGGGCCAACGTCCTGACTTTC. As protein: CASSYAGGAAGANVLTF.

This chain joins TRBV11-2 and TRBJ2-5, with D maybe TRBD1 (5 bases). In germline, CDR1 is SGHAT, CDR2 FQNNGV. The CDR3 is 14 amino acids. V was pared by 1 base and J by 7 bases, with 13 bases between. CDR3 residues: CASSLGGPSGTQYF. CDR3 in DNA: TGTGCCAGCAGCTTAGGGGGCCCCAGTGGGACCCAGTACTTC.

The chain recombines TRBV28 with TRBJ2-7, with TRBD1 matching over 7 bases. Trimming at V came to 5 bases and at J to 4 bases, leaving 11 bases not matched to a gene. The CDR3 runs 15 residues. The germline V gene has CDR1 MDHEN and CDR2 SYDVKM. The CDR3 coding sequence is TGTGCCAGCAGTGGGGGACAGACGTCTCCATACGAGCAGTACTTC. Residues: CASSGGQTSPYEQYF.

This chain connects TRBV19 to TRBJ2-6; perhaps TRBD1 as D (5 bases). CDR3 size: 15 residues. Germline-derived CDR1 and CDR2 are LNHDA and SQIVND (reference sequence). V was trimmed by 5 bases and J by 2 bases, leaving 10 bases between them. The CDR3 bases are TGTGCCAGTAGTGGAGCAGGGACTGGGGCCAACGTCCTGACTTTC. Protein: CASSGAGTGANVLTF.

The chain employs TRBV5-1 and TRBJ2-7; 7 positions match TRBD1. This CDR3 is built from 14 residues. With 3 bases clipped from V and 2 bases from J, the junction kept 5 bases outside the gene matches. Germline V gives CDR1 SGHRS, CDR2 YFSETQ. The CDR3 loop is CASSSGQSTYEQYF. CDR3 in DNA: TGCGCCAGCAGCTCGGGACAGTCAACCTACGAGCAGTACTTC.

This chain joins TRBV7-3 and TRBJ2-3; tentatively, D is TRBD1 (6 bases). V was shortened by 5 bases and J by 4 bases, with 13 bases between the two germline ends. The length of the CDR3 is 14 residues. Germline V gene sequence: CDR1 SGHTA, CDR2 FQGTGA. In nucleotides, the CDR3 is TGTGCCAGCAGCGTAGGGGGTGGCCCAGATACGCAGTATTTT. It codes for CASSVGGGPDTQYF.

The chain is built from TRBV6-5 and TRBJ2-1, with a possible D match to TRBD2 (6 bases). This CDR3 is 14 amino acids long. In germline, CDR1 is MNHEY, CDR2 SVGAGI. V gave up 6 bases and J gave up 5 bases, with 14 bases separating them. Here the CDR3 DNA reads TGTGCCAGCAGGCCCTCGGGGGTTCACAATGAGCAGTTCTTC. Translating gives CASRPSGVHNEQFF.

The chain couples TRBV9 to TRBJ2-1, with TRBD2 identical over 9 bases. Trimming at V came to 4 bases and at J to 7 bases, leaving 9 bases not matched to a gene. Germline loops: CDR1 SGDLS, CDR2 YYNGEE. This CDR3 comprises 15 residues. For the CDR3, the DNA is TGTGCCAGCAGCCCCCAGGCGGGAGGGCCGAATGAGCAGTTCTTC. It translates to CASSPQAGGPNEQFF.

The rearrangement joins TRBV5-4 to TRBJ1-1; 8 nucleotides line up with TRBD1. CDR3 length: 15 residues. V was clipped by 4 bases and J by 1 base; unmatched bases: 6. Germline CDR1 and CDR2: SGHNT and YYREEE (reference sequence). CDR3 sequence reads: CASSVDRGSNTEAFF. The CDR3 nucleotides read TGTGCCAGCAGCGTTGACAGGGGATCGAACACTGAAGCTTTCTTT.

The J gene is TRBJ2-2, the V gene TRBV5-1, with 9 bases fitting TRBD2. The V and J ends lost 1 base and 1 base, in that order; junction bases with no gene match: 5. Per the germline V gene, CDR1 is SGHRS and CDR2 is YFSETQ. This CDR3 spans 17 amino acids. CDR3 in amino acids: CASSLFGSGGNTGELFF. DNA for the CDR3: TGCGCCAGCAGCTTGTTCGGTAGCGGGGGGAACACCGGGGAGCTGTTTTTT.

J is TRBJ2-7 and V is TRBV25-1; possibly TRBD2 for D (6 bases). V was cut by 3 bases and J by 0 bases, with 12 bases left in between. Germline V gene lookup returns CDR1 MGHDK and CDR2 SYGVNS. This CDR3 region has 15 residues. CDR3 nucleotide sequence: TGTGCCAGCAGTGATCCAAGGAGGGCCTCCTACGAGCAGTACTTC. This codes for CASSDPRRASYEQYF.

This clone has just a few counts. In DNA form, the CDR3 reads TGTGCCAGCTCACCACGGATCGGCGGCAACACTGAAGCTTTCTTT. Translation gives CASSPRIGGNTEAFF. V usage is TRBV18 and J usage is TRBJ1-1, with D hard to call. Per the germline V gene, CDR1 is KGHSH and CDR2 is LQKENI. V was trimmed by 1 base and J by 2 bases, leaving 11 bases between them. This CDR3 has 15 residues.

J is TRBJ2-5 and V is TRBV5-1; TRBD2 matches 12 bases. The CDR3 extends over 16 amino acids. The V gene's germline CDR1 is SGHRS and CDR2 YFSETQ. V was clipped by 3 bases and J by 5 bases; unmatched bases: 8. Written as DNA, the CDR3 is TGCGCCAGCAGCTACCGACTAGCGGGGGCGGGGGAGACCCAGTACTTC. Its translation is CASSYRLAGAGETQYF.

The V gene is TRBV7-2, the J gene TRBJ2-4; 7 bases match TRBD1. The germline V gene encodes CDR1 SGHTA and CDR2 FQGNSA. This CDR3 comprises 19 residues. V shed 4 bases, J shed 0 bases, and the junction held 15 bases outside the gene matches. Here the CDR3 DNA reads TGTGCCAGCAGCTCGTCGACAGGGATTTCCGGGGTAGCCAAAAACATTCAGTACTTC. Encoded protein: CASSSSTGISGVAKNIQYF.